This TCR beta chain comes out of a study of blood T cells in healthy people across ages. In the study overall: About one barcoded beta molecule per two T cells was the capture yield of template switching. General observations from the study: Since the PBMCs were unsorted, naive and antigen-experienced cells could not be conclusively compared.

For this clonotype: What it binds is unknown.

Each sample yielded at least 6 micrograms of PBMC total RNA. The CDR3 is 14 amino acids. V lost 6 bases to trimming and J lost 2 bases; unmatched junction nucleotides: 10. Germline-derived CDR1 and CDR2 are DFQATT and SNEGSKA (reference sequence). A J-beta primer mix and a sample-barcoded 5' primer were used in a second PCR of about 7 to 11 cycles. Using its own MiXCR run on the 5' RACE reads, TCRdb lists one record per CDR3 protein. The sample includes about 680,000 distinct CDR3 sequences, 49% of them seen just once. J is TRBJ2-7 and V is TRBV20-1, with TRBD2 matching 7 bases. The sequenced sample consisted of blood. The TCR sequence derives from a woman in her sixties or seventies in good health. CDR3 DNA: TGCAGTGCCAGCCCCCGGGGGAGGGCCTACGAGCAGTACTTC. This encodes CSASPRGRAYEQYF.